The 21 T cell receptor beta chains presented below share a single source sample, sequenced in a study of Graves' ophthalmopathy and Graves' hyperthyroidism. The study amplified TCR beta CDR3 regions using RNA transcripts. An opening RT-PCR round employed HTBI primers and preceded a second-round multiplex PCR. TCRdb re-analysed the multiplex PCR reads in MiXCR, keeping a single row per CDR3 protein. The sample has approximately 480,000 distinct CDR3 sequences; approximately 15% are singletons. Sequences were obtained from blood. The receptors originated from a woman younger than 45 with Graves' ophthalmopathy.

This clonotype was counted once. The rearrangement links TRBV12-3 or TRBV12-4 to TRBJ2-7, with a possible D match to TRBD1 (5 bases). V lost 6 bases and J 2 bases, leaving 11 bases between the germline ends. The CDR3 consists of 13 residues. In DNA form, the CDR3 reads TGTGCCAGCAGATCAGGGTTAACCTACGAGCAGTACTTC. Translation: CASRSGLTYEQYF.

This clonotype was detected ten times or more. The J gene is TRBJ1-5, the V gene TRBV20-1, with no clear D. Per germline, CDR1 DFQATT and CDR2 SNEGSKA (reference sequence). V dropped 2 bases and J dropped 7 bases, with 9 bases sitting between them. The CDR3 is 12 amino acids. The CDR3 is CSARKRSQPQHF. DNA of the CDR3: TGCAGTGCTAGAAAGCGTTCACAGCCCCAGCATTTT.

This clonotype was seen at least ten times. This chain uses TRBV12-3 or TRBV12-4 with TRBJ2-5; D unresolved. The germline V and J ends were trimmed by 5 bases and 5 bases, with 6 bases remaining between them. This CDR3 region has 11 residues. Written as DNA, the CDR3 is TGTGCCAGCAGTCAATCCGAGACCCAGTACTTC. The encoded protein is CASSQSETQYF.

The chain recombines TRBV5-4 with TRBJ1-2; 7 nucleotides line up with TRBD1. With 2 bases clipped from V and 7 bases from J, the junction kept 14 bases outside the gene matches. The germline V gene encodes CDR1 SGHNT and CDR2 YYREEE (reference sequence). The CDR3 has 16 residues. CDR3 coding DNA: TGTGCCAGCAGCTTTAACCGACAGGGAATCGTGACTGGCTACACCTTC. Protein: CASSFNRQGIVTGYTF.

This clonotype was recorded many times. This chain joins TRBV28 and TRBJ1-2; D is undetermined. Trimming removed 2 bases from V and 5 bases from J, with 30 bases in between. This CDR3 has 20 amino acids. Germline V gives CDR1 MDHEN, CDR2 SYDVKM. CDR3 DNA sequence: TGTGCCAGCAGTTTAATCGCCCAGGACGGATCCTTAGGCACGGGATATGGCTACACCTTC. Its protein product is CASSLIAQDGSLGTGYGYTF.

As regards this clonotype: A much larger clone differs by one base, so this may be a read error. J is TRBJ1-6 and V is TRBV20-1; 8 nucleotides agree with TRBD1. Germline-derived CDR1 and CDR2 are DFQATT and SNEGSKA (reference sequence). The CDR3 is 15 residues long. Trimming took 8 bases from V and 8 from J; bases not matched to a gene: 14. The chain's CDR3 is CSSSQGALLHSPLHF. CDR3 DNA: TGCAGTTCTTCTCAGGGGGCCTTGTTACATTCACCCCTCCACTTT.

This CDR3 reads CATSDKKRGYEQYF. In DNA, the CDR3 is TGTGCCACCAGTGATAAGAAGCGGGGATACGAGCAGTACTTC. The rearrangement joins TRBV24-1 to TRBJ2-7, with TRBD2 matching over 7 bases. CDR1 KGHDR and CDR2 SFDVKD come from the germline V gene. V lost 3 bases, J lost 4 bases, and 5 bases stayed unmatched. The CDR3 extends over 14 amino acids.

The table lists this clonotype with many counts. The chain combines TRBV6-1 with TRBJ2-2; 12 nucleotides align to TRBD1. This CDR3 is built from 17 residues. Trimming at V came to 4 bases and at J to 5 bases, leaving 8 bases not matched to a gene. Germline loops: CDR1 MNHNS, CDR2 SASEGT. The chain's CDR3 is CASSGGDRGRYTGELFF. Here the CDR3 DNA reads TGTGCCAGCAGTGGGGGGGACAGGGGGCGGTATACCGGGGAGCTGTTTTTT.

The chain uses TRBV5-4 and TRBJ1-1; the D gene is possibly TRBD1 (6 bases). The CDR3 has 16 residues. Germline V gene data show CDR1 as SGHNT and CDR2 as YYREEE (reference sequence). Trimming removed 4 bases at V and 3 bases at J, with 19 bases between. CDR3 loop: CASSNLQGAGDTEAFF. The CDR3 DNA reads TGTGCCAGCAGCAATTTACAGGGCGCCGGGGACACTGAAGCTTTCTTT.

The sample holds a few counts of this clonotype. The genes are TRBV10-1 and TRBJ2-7, with D tentatively TRBD1 or TRBD2 (5 bases each). The CDR3 covers 12 residues. Trimming left V 8 bases short and J 7 bases short, with 15 bases between. Germline lookup yields CDR1 WNHNN and CDR2 SYGVQD (reference sequence). CDR3 sequence (DNA): TGCGCCAGCGGGGGACCCAGTCAGGAGCAGTACTTC. Translation gives CASGGPSQEQYF.

A remark on this clonotype: This sequence may be a read error, since a much larger clone differs from it by one base. This chain connects TRBV28 to TRBJ1-5; tentative D call: TRBD1 (6 bases). CDR1 is MDHEN and CDR2 is SYDVKM in the germline V gene. The CDR3 covers 16 residues. CDR3 residues: CASSLHREYSDQPQHF. CDR3 nucleotides: TGTGCCAGCAGTTTACACAGGGAATATAGCGATCAGCCCCAGCATTTT.

In its sample, this clonotype was seen many times. The junction departs from germline at one end; a sequencing error may be responsible. The chain joins TRBV24-1 to TRBJ2-5, with 12 positions matching TRBD1. Germline CDR1 is KGHDR and CDR2 is SFDVKD. This CDR3 is built from 18 residues. For the CDR3, the DNA is TGTGCCACCAGTCCCGGGACAGGGGGCCCGGGAGGGCAAGAGGCCCAGTACTTC. Encoded protein: CATSPGTGGPGGQEAQYF.

This clonotype was detected only a few times. The chain links TRBV19 to TRBJ2-5; no reliable D call. This CDR3 is built from 15 residues. V gave up 6 bases and J gave up 5 bases, with 19 bases separating them. Germline CDR1 LNHDA, CDR2 SQIVND (reference sequence). The CDR3 is CASSVRPESEETQYF. The CDR3 coding sequence is TGTGCCAGTAGCGTGCGCCCGGAGAGTGAGGAGACCCAGTACTTC.

This CDR3 reads CASNSRVEQYF. In DNA form, the CDR3 reads TGTGCCAGCAATAGCAGGGTCGAGCAGTACTTC. The chain links TRBV6-1 to TRBJ2-7; weak D call: TRBD1 (5 bases). Germline V gene sequence: CDR1 MNHNS, CDR2 SASEGT. Trimming shortened V by 7 bases and J by 6 bases, and 10 bases separated the two germline ends. This CDR3 is 11 amino acids long.

This clonotype was seen repeatedly, ten times or more. The J gene is TRBJ1-1, the V gene TRBV28; unclear D gene. CDR3 size: 15 residues. V was pared by 6 bases and J by 3 bases, with 17 bases between. Germline values: CDR1 MDHEN, CDR2 SYDVKM. Here the CDR3 DNA reads TGTGCCAGCAGCCTCCGCCGGAGGGCGGACACTGAAGCTTTCTTT. It yields the protein CASSLRRRADTEAFF.

This clonotype has more than one count but fewer than ten. A junction end diverges from the germline sequence, so it may reflect a read error. V usage is TRBV7-8 and J usage is TRBJ1-1; D is undetermined. The CDR3 extends over 15 amino acids. The germline gives CDR1 SGHVS, CDR2 FQNEAQ. CDR3 protein: CASSLAGVRNTEACF. In DNA, the CDR3 is TGTGCCAGCAGCTTGGCGGGAGTAAGGAACACTGAAGCTTGCTTT.

Of note for this clonotype: Because the CDR3's place on the DNA is in doubt, the DNA is left out and the CDR3 is given as listed by TCRdb. V gene TRBV28 combines with J gene TRBJ2-4; the table assigns TRBD1, which was not confirmed against the DNA. Germline CDR1 is MDHEN and CDR2 is SYDVKM. The CDR3 comprises 16 residues, both ends counted. CDR3 sequence reads: CASSLVGKGSQNIKYF.

This clonotype was recorded many times. An end of the junction differs from the germline gene, which may be a read error. The genes are TRBV5-1 and TRBJ1-2, with unresolved D. Germline V gene sequence: CDR1 SGHRS, CDR2 YFSETQ. This CDR3 spans 9 amino acids. The CDR3 DNA follows: TGCGCCAGCAGCCCCCCTTTAGCCTTC. Protein product: CASSPPLAF.

This clonotype was counted at least ten times. The DNA is omitted, as the CDR3 cannot be located on it reliably, and the CDR3 follows TCRdb's listing. The CDR3 sequence is CASSFLAGAKNIQYF. The V and J genes are TRBV12-3 or TRBV12-4 and TRBJ2-4. The CDR3 contains 15 residues when both ends are counted.

About this clonotype itself: Given a much more abundant clone one base away, this may be a read error. Given the absence of the conserved phenylalanine or tryptophan at the CDR3 end, a read error is likely. This chain uses TRBV6-1 with TRBJ1-6, with D hard to call. V was pared by 0 bases and J by 5 bases, with 8 bases between. CDR1 is MNHNS and CDR2 is SASEGT in the germline V gene. The CDR3 length is 15 residues. CDR3 sequence: CASSEANGNNSPLHS. The CDR3 bases are TGTGCCAGCAGTGAAGCGAACGGGAATAATTCACCCCTCCACTCT.

This clonotype was seen repeatedly, ten times or more. This chain's CDR3 is CASSLGRPDEAFF. The DNA for the CDR3 is TGTGCCAGCAGTTTGGGGAGGCCCGACGAAGCTTTCTTT. The chain joins TRBV28 to TRBJ1-1; no reliable D call. V dropped 3 bases and J dropped 8 bases, with 13 bases sitting between them. The V gene's germline CDR1 is MDHEN and CDR2 SYDVKM. This CDR3 contains 13 residues. Combining the CDR3 with reference TRBV28 and TRBJ1-1 gives the whole variable domain DVKVTQSSRYLVKRTGEKVFLECVQDMDHENMFWYRQDPGLGLRLIYFSYDVKMKEKGDIPEGYSVSREKKERFSLILESASTNQTSMYLCASSLGRPDEAFFGQGTRLTVV.